The table lists the clone carrying this T cell receptor (beta chain) with many counts. As yet, its antigen is unknown. These data come from a study of Graves' ophthalmopathy and Graves' hyperthyroidism. The V end was cut by 8 bases, the J end by 0 bases, with 10 bases between. This CDR3 is built from 12 residues. Per the germline V gene, CDR1 is SQVTM and CDR2 is ANQGSEA. For repertoire sequencing, the TCR beta CDR3 regions were amplified from RNA transcripts. Investigators did first-round RT-PCR with HTBI primers, then second-round multiplex PCR. TCRdb re-called the multiplex PCR reads through MiXCR, storing one row per CDR3 protein. The sample carries around 600,000 distinct CDR3 sequences, roughly 39% recorded once. General study results and limits: Ophthalmopathy progression cases were predicted by the model with roughly 71% sensitivity and 72.22% specificity. Also, most clonotypes expanded in the thyroid above 0.001 frequency appeared in blood.

Clinicians made diagnoses from clinical symptoms, serum thyroxine, TRAb, thyroid ultrasound and orbital computed tomography. As the starting material, over 9.5 ml of fresh peripheral blood yielded the PBMCs. Material: peripheral blood. V usage is TRBV29-1 and J usage is TRBJ2-5, with a weak D call TRBD1 (6 bases). This sequence was found in an adult man with Graves' ophthalmopathy. The CDR3 DNA is TGCAGCTCCGGACAGTACCAAGAGACCCAGTACTTC. The encoded protein is CSSGQYQETQYF.